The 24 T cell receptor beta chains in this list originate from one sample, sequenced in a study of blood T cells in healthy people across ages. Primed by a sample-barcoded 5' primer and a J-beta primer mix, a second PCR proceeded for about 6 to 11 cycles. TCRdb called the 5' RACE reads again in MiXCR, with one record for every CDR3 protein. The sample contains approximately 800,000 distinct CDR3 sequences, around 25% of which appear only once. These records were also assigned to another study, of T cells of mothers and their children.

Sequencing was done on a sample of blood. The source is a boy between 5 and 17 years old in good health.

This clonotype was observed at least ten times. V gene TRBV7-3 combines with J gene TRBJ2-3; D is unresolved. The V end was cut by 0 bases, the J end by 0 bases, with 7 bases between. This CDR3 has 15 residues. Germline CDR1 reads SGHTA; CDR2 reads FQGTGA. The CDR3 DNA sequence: TGTGCCAGCAGCTTAACGGGGTCTAGCACAGATACGCAGTATTTT. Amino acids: CASSLTGSSTDTQYF.

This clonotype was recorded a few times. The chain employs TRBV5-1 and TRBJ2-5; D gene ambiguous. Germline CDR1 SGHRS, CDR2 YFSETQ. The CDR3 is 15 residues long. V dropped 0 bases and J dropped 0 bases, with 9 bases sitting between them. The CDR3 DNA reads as TGCGCCAGCAGCTTGGCCCCAGGTTACCAAGAGACCCAGTACTTC. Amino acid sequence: CASSLAPGYQETQYF.

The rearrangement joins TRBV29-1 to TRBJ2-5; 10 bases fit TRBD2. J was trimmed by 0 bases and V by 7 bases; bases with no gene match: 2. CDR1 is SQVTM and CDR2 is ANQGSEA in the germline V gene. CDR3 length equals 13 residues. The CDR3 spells CSGGLADQETQYF. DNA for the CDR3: TGCAGCGGCGGACTAGCGGACCAAGAGACCCAGTACTTC.

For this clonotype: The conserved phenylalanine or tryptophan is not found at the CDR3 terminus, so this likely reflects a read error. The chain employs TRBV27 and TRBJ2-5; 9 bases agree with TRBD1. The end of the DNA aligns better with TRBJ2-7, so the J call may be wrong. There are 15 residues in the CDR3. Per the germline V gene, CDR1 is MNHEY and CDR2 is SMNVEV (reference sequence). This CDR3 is CASSDRQQGAHEQYL. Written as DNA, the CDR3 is TGTGCCAGCAGTGACCGACAACAGGGGGCCCACGAGCAGTACCTC.

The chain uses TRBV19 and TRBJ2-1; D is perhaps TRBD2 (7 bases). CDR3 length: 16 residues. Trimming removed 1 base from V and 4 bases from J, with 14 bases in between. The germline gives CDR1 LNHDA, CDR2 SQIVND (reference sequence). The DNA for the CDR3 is TGTGCCAGTAGTATAGCGGGGAGGGGGTCATACAATGAGCAGTTCTTC. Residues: CASSIAGRGSYNEQFF.

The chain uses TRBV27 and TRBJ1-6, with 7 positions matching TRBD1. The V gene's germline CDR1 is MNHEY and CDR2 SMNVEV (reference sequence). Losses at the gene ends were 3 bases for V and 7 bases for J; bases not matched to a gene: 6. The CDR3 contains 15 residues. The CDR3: CASSFVGRGNSPLHF. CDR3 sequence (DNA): TGTGCCAGCAGTTTCGTAGGCAGGGGGAATTCACCCCTCCACTTT.

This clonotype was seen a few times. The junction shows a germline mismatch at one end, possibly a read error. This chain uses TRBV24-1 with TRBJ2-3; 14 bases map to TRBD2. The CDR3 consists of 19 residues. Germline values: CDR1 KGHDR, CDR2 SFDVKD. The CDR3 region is CATSDLGGLAGANTDTRYF. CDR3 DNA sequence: TGTGCCACCAGTGATTTAGGGGGACTAGCGGGGGCCAACACAGATACGCGGTATTTT.

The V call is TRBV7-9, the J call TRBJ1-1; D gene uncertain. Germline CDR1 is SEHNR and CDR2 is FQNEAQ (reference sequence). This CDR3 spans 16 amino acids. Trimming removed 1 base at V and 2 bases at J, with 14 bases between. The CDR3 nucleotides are TGTGCCAGCAGCTTAGGATCTTATAGTGGAAACACTGAAGCTTTCTTT. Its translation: CASSLGSYSGNTEAFF.

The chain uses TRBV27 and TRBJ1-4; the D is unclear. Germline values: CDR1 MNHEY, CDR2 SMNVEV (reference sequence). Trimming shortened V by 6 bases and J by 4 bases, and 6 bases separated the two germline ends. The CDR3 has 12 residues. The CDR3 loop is CASRDGNEKLFF. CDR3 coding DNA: TGTGCCAGCAGGGACGGTAATGAAAAACTGTTTTTT.

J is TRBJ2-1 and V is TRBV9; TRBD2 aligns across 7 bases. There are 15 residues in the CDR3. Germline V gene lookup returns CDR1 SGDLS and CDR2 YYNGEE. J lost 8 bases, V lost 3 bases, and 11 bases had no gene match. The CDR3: CASSAWDYNGDEQFF. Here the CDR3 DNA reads TGTGCCAGCAGCGCCTGGGACTACAATGGGGATGAGCAGTTCTTC.

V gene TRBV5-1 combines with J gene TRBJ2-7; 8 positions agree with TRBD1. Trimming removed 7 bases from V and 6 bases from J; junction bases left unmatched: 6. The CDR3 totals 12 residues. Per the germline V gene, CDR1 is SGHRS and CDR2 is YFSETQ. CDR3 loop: CASGFTGGEQYF. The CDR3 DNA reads TGCGCCAGCGGATTTACAGGGGGCGAGCAGTACTTC.

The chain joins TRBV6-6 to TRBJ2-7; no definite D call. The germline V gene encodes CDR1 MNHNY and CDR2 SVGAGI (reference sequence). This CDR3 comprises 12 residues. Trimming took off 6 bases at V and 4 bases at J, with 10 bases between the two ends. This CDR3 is CASSTTGYEQYF. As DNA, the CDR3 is TGTGCCAGCAGCACGACCGGATACGAGCAGTACTTC.

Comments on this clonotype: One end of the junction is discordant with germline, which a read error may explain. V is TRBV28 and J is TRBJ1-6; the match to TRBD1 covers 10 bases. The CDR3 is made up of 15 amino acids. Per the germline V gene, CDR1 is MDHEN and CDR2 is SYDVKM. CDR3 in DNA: TGTGCCGGCAGTTTTGGGGACAGGGGTAATTCACCCCTCCACTTT. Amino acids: CAGSFGDRGNSPLHF.

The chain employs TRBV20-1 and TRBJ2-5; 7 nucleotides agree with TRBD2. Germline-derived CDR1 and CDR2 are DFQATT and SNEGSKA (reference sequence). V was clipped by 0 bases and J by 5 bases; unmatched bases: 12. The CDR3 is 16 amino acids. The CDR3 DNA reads TGCAGTGCTAGAGATGTAACGGGGGGATCGGGGGAGACCCAGTACTTC. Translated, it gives CSARDVTGGSGETQYF.

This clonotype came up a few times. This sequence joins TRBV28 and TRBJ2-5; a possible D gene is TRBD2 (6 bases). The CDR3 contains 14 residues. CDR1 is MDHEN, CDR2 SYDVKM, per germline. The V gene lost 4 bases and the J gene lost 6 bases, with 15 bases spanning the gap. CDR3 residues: CASSYGTVYQTQYF. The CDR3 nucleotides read TGTGCCAGCAGTTATGGGACTGTCTATCAGACCCAGTACTTC.

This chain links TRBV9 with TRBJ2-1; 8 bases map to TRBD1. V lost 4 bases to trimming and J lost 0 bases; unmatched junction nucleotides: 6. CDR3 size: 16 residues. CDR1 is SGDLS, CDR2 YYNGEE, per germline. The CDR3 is CASSFGQGLSYNEQFF. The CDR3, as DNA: TGTGCCAGCAGCTTCGGACAGGGTCTCTCCTACAATGAGCAGTTCTTC.

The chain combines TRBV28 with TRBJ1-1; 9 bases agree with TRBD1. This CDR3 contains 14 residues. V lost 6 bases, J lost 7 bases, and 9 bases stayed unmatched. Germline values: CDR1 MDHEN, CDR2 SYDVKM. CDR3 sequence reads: CASRLQGATGEAFF. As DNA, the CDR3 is TGTGCCAGCAGGCTACAGGGGGCTACGGGTGAAGCTTTCTTT.

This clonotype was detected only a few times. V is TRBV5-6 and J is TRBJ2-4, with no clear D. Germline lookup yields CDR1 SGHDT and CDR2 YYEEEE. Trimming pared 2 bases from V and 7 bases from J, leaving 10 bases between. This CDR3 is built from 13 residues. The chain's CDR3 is CASSFGSLNIQYF. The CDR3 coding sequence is TGTGCCAGCAGCTTTGGTAGCCTGAACATTCAGTACTTC.

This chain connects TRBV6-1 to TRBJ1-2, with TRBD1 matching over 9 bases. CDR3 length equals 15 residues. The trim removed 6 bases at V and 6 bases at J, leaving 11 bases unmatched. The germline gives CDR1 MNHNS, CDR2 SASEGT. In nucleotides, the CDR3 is TGTGCCAGCAGACTAATTGGGACAGGGACTAATGGCTACACCTTC. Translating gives CASRLIGTGTNGYTF.

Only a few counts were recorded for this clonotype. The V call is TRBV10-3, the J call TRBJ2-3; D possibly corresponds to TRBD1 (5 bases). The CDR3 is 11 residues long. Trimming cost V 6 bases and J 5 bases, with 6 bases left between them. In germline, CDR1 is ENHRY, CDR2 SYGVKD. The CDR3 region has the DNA TGTGCCATCAGCCAGGGAGATACGCAGTATTTT. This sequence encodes CAISQGDTQYF.

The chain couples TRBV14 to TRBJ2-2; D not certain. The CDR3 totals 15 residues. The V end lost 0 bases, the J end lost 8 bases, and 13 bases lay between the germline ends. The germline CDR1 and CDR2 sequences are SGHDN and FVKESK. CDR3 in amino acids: CASSQDYAVRGELFF. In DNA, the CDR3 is TGTGCCAGCAGCCAAGATTACGCGGTCAGGGGGGAGCTGTTTTTT.

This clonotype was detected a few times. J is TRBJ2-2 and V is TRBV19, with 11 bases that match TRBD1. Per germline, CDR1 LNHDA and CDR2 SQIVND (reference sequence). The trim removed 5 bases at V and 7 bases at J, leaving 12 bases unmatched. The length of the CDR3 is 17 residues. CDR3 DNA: TGTGCCAGTAGTCTACTCCCGGGACAGGGGGGTTTCGGGGAGCTGTTTTTT. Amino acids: CASSLLPGQGGFGELFF. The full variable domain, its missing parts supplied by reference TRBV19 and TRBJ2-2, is DGGITQSPKYLFRKEGQNVTLSCEQNLNHDAMYWYRQDPGQGLRLIYYSQIVNDFQKGDIAEGYSVSREKKESFPLTVTSAQKNPTAFYLCASSLLPGQGGFGELFFGEGSRLTVL.

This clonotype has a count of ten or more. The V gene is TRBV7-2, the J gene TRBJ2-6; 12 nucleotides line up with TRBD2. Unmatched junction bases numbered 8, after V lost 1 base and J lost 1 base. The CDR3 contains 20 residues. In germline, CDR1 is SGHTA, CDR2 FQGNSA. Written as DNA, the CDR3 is TGTGCCAGCAGCTTAGGCTTCGGACTAGCGGGGTTTTCTGGGGCCAACGTCCTGACTTTC. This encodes CASSLGFGLAGFSGANVLTF.

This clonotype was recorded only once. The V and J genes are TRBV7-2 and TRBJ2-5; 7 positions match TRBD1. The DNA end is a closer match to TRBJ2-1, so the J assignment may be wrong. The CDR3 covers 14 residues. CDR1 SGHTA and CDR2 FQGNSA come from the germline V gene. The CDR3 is CASSLAPQGHEQFF. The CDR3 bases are TGTGCCAGCAGCTTAGCCCCACAGGGGCATGAGCAGTTCTTC.